This TCR beta chain appears in the sequencing data of a study of blood T cell repertoires in COVID-19. Looking at the study overall: Samples representing acute and convalescent COVID-19 were sourced from the United States, Italy and Spain. From T cells, B-cell-depleted T cells, or PBMCs came the material, which was cDNA or gDNA.

Source study methods: Nucleated cell counts were estimated from reference gene primer amplification. TCRdb's table, derived via immunoSEQ multiplex PCR, lists solely in-frame clones and lacks some. That table supplies the V and J calls and clone size; D and trimming were determined from the DNA. The table records 85,000 to 130,000 clones, approximately 80% of them present only once. The germline V gene encodes CDR1 LNHDA and CDR2 SQIVND (reference sequence). The CDR3 is 14 residues long. The ends were cut back, 0 bases at V and 7 bases at J, with 13 bases in the middle. V usage is TRBV19 and J usage is TRBJ2-7; the D is unclear. Sequenced material: peripheral blood. The source of this sequence is a woman in her sixties or seventies with acute or convalescent COVID-19. CDR3 sequence: CASSIDRFIGEQYF. The CDR3 DNA reads as TGTGCCAGTAGTATAGATCGATTTATCGGTGAGCAGTACTTC.